The next 10 T cell receptor beta chains were all read from a single sample in a study of CD8 T cells in Susac syndrome. An input of roughly 0.45 to 1 ug of RNA was subjected to reverse transcription using random hexamers. MiXCR was run by TCRdb on the immunoSEQ multiplex PCR reads, yielding one entry per CDR3 protein. The sample lists 150,000 to 200,000 distinct CDR3 sequences; around 94% were seen once. Specimen: CD4+ T cells from PBMCs. The receptors were sampled from a human donor in good health.

V is TRBV7-9 and J is TRBJ1-4; D perhaps matches TRBD1 (5 bases). The CDR3 has 16 residues. CDR1 and CDR2 from the germline V gene are SEHNR and FQNEAQ (reference sequence). V was shortened by 6 bases and J by 4 bases, with 18 bases between the two germline ends. CDR3 DNA sequence: TGTGCCAGCAGTTTTCCCTCCGGGACCCATAATGAAAAACTGTTTTTT. Translation gives CASSFPSGTHNEKLFF.

This clonotype was detected only once. The rearrangement joins TRBV6-2 or TRBV6-3 to TRBJ2-5, with TRBD1 matching over 8 bases. There are 17 residues in the CDR3. Germline V CDR1 and CDR2: MNHEY, SVGEGT. Trimming removed 6 bases from V and 3 bases from J; junction bases left unmatched: 15. The CDR3, as DNA: TGTGCCAGCAGCTCAAAACCTCGCCAGACAGGGGAAGAGACCCAGTACTTC. Protein product: CASSSKPRQTGEETQYF.

The gene calls are TRBV24-1 and TRBJ2-1; TRBD2 matches 11 bases. The CDR3 totals 14 residues. Trimming removed 9 bases from V and 9 bases from J; junction bases left unmatched: 9. Germline CDR1 is KGHDR and CDR2 is SFDVKD. This CDR3 reads CATSGTSGFREQFF. The CDR3 nucleotides read TGTGCCACCTCCGGGACTAGCGGTTTTCGTGAGCAGTTCTTC.

CDR3 amino acids: CASSLGRGTDTQYF. The DNA of the CDR3 is TGCGCCAGCAGCCTGGGACGGGGCACAGATACGCAGTATTTT. The chain combines TRBV4-3 with TRBJ2-3; tentatively, D is TRBD1 or TRBD2 (5 bases each). V was clipped by 4 bases and J by 1 base, with 9 bases between them. Germline lookup yields CDR1 LGHNA and CDR2 YSLEER. CDR3 length: 14 amino acids.

The V call is TRBV20-1, the J call TRBJ2-7; a possible D gene is TRBD1 (6 bases). This CDR3 spans 14 amino acids. The germline gives CDR1 DFQATT, CDR2 SNEGSKA (reference sequence). Trimming pared 2 bases from V and 6 bases from J, leaving 17 bases between. CDR3 coding DNA: TGCAGTGCTAGACGCCCCGACAGGTTTGCCGAGCAGTACTTC. Translating it yields CSARRPDRFAEQYF.

The CDR3 nucleotides read TGCAGTGCCACAGGGGGTATACAGCCCCAGCATTTT. Amino acids: CSATGGIQPQHF. The chain recombines TRBV20-1 with TRBJ1-5, with 8 positions matching TRBD1. The CDR3 is made up of 12 amino acids. Germline assignment: CDR1 DFQATT and CDR2 SNEGSKA (reference sequence). Unmatched junction bases numbered 5, after V lost 6 bases and J lost 7 bases.

V gene TRBV6-2 or TRBV6-3 combines with J gene TRBJ2-7, with D possibly being TRBD1 or TRBD2 (5 bases each). Germline V gene data show CDR1 as MNHEY and CDR2 as SVGEGT. Trimming removed 0 bases at V and 9 bases at J, with 12 bases between. CDR3 length: 13 amino acids. The CDR3 protein is CASSYSSGLGQYF. DNA of the CDR3: TGTGCCAGCAGTTACTCGTCGGGGCTGGGGCAGTACTTC.

This clonotype occurred a few times. This chain joins TRBV30 and TRBJ2-3; no clear D gene. The CDR3 consists of 11 residues. Germline V gives CDR1 GTSNPN, CDR2 SVGIG (reference sequence). V lost 2 bases, J lost 3 bases, and 3 bases lay in between. CDR3 sequence: CAWSLTDTQYF. As DNA, the CDR3 is TGTGCCTGGAGTCTGACAGATACGCAGTATTTT.

The chain links TRBV3-1 to TRBJ2-5; TRBD2 agrees at 10 bases. CDR3 length: 17 amino acids. The germline CDR1 and CDR2 sequences are LGHDT and YNNKEL (reference sequence). V gave up 1 base and J gave up 5 bases; unmatched junction bases: 10. As DNA, the CDR3 is TGTGCCAGCAGCCAAGGAAATAGCGGGGGGACCGCGGAGACCCAGTACTTC. Amino acid sequence: CASSQGNSGGTAETQYF.

CDR3 nucleotide sequence: TGTGCCAGCTCACAGGGAGCCCCCTACGAGCAGTACTTC. Protein product: CASSQGAPYEQYF. V is TRBV18 and J is TRBJ2-7; possibly TRBD2 for D (5 bases). The germline V gene encodes CDR1 KGHSH and CDR2 LQKENI. V lost 4 bases and J 2 bases, leaving 9 bases between the germline ends. The CDR3 has 13 amino acids.